This T cell receptor beta chain was sequenced during a study of Ad26.COV2.S vaccination and SARS-CoV-2 variants. Specified treatment: around 19 received Ad26.COV2.S at low or high dose, single or two shots; roughly five received placebo; per-sample allocation not given. Day 63 after the first injection of vaccine or placebo was the sampling time. The protocol was immunoSEQ multiplex PCR, while the TCRdb copy is restricted to in-frame clones and leaves out a portion. Of 300,000 to 400,000 clones detected, approximately 87% appear once; the ten largest clones hold 5.5%. The TCR sequence derives from a person between 18 and 65 years old who received the Ad26.COV2.S COVID-19 vaccine or a placebo. The sequences come from peripheral blood, collected in a trial of Ad26.COV2.S vaccine versus placebo.

The CDR3 protein is CASSQMTGRGTEAFF. Here the CDR3 DNA reads TGTGCCAGCTCACAAATGACAGGCCGTGGCACTGAAGCTTTCTTT. This chain joins TRBV18 and TRBJ1-1, with a tentative D call TRBD1 (6 bases). Trimming removed 4 bases at V and 4 bases at J, with 16 bases between. The length of the CDR3 is 15 residues. The V gene's germline CDR1 is KGHSH and CDR2 LQKENI.